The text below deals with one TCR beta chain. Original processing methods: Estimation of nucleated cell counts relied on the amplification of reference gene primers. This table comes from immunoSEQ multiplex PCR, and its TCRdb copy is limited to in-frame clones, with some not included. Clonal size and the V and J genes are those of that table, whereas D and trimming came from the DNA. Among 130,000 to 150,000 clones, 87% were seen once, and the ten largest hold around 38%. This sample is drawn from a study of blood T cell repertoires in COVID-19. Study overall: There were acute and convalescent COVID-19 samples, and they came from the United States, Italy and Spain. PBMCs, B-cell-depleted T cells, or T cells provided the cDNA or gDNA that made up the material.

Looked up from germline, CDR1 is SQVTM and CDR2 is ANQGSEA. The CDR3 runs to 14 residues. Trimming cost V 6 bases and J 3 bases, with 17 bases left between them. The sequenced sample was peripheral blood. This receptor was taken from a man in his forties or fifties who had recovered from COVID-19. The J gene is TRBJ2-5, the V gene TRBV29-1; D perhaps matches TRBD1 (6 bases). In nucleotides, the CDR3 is TGCAGCGTGGGTTTTGGGGGCATGAAAGAGACCCAGTACTTC. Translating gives CSVGFGGMKETQYF.